This T cell receptor (beta chain) was obtained from a study of blood T cell repertoires in COVID-19. Study context: T cells, B-cell-depleted T cells, or PBMCs supplied cDNA or gDNA.

Adults between roughly 18 and 95 years of age took part from 24 US areas. Participant-given clinical history determined each cohort assignment. Trimming took 11 bases from V and 0 from J, leaving 10 bases between them. Germline CDR1 MDHEN, CDR2 SYDVKM. The CDR3 sequence is 12 residues long. Original processing methods: Counts of nucleated cells, estimated from reference gene primer amplification, were obtained. Sequenced by immunoSEQ multiplex PCR; TCRdb stores in-frame clones only, minus some. Clonal size and the V and J genes are those of that table, whereas D and trimming came from the DNA. The sample has about 240,000 clones, around 87% seen once.

The rearrangement joins TRBV28 to TRBJ1-1, with D tentatively TRBD1 (5 bases). The sequencing input was PBMCs or T cells enriched from blood (not recorded which). The receptor was derived from a woman in her thirties or forties with acute COVID-19. The CDR3 is CACGGLNTEAFF. CDR3 nucleotide sequence: TGTGCCTGCGGGGGGTTGAACACTGAAGCTTTCTTT.